This TCR beta chain was sequenced in a study of T cells in Graves' hyperthyroidism and ophthalmopathy (dated by TCRdb to the late 2010s). As for the study more broadly: TCR V-J signatures able to tell the groups apart were searched for in a discovery cohort of 90 to 100 patients, of whom over 40 had Graves' ophthalmopathy and around 58 had stable Graves' hyperthyroidism. The study also compared thyroid tissue and blood T-cell repertoires from 6 or 7 Graves' hyperthyroidism patients. After sampling, hyperthyroidism patients received methimazole starting at 30 mg daily, and ophthalmopathy patients received high-dose intravenous methylprednisolone. An independent validation cohort of under 20 hyperthyroidism patients and about 16 patients who later progressed to ophthalmopathy tested prospective prediction of ophthalmopathy. TCR Vbeta CDR3 sequencing of roughly 140 peripheral blood samples (over 40 ophthalmopathy, about 80 hyperthyroidism and around 17 progressor patients) is reported in the paper. For training and testing, the roughly 97 patients in the discovery cohort were randomly divided in a 7:3 ratio. What the authors observed across the whole study: Most expanded thyroid clonotypes (frequency above 0.001) were also detected in blood, suggesting blood repertoires may reflect thyroid immune responses. No statistical method was used to fix the sample size in advance, and group allocation was not hidden from the investigators. In validation, progression to ophthalmopathy was predicted by the model with nearly 71% sensitivity and approximately 78% specificity, a median of around 5.9 months before onset. A 13 V-J signature model separated ophthalmopathy from stable hyperthyroidism, with roughly 88% sensitivity and roughly 81% specificity in cross-validation and 80%/75% in testing.

This clonotype was counted ten times or more. Its target antigen remains unknown. Base quality data are lacking; no much larger clone is found one base away. Exclusion was applied to patients with uncontrolled infections, other autoimmune diseases, pregnancy or lactation. Clinical symptoms, serum thyroxine and TRAb, thyroid ultrasound, and orbital computed tomography formed the basis for the diagnoses. Total RNA was extracted using Trizol reagent, and RNA quality was assessed on an Agilent 2100 Bioanalyzer. The TCR beta CDR3 regions were amplified from RNA transcripts. For the first round of RT-PCR on the TCR CDR3, the HTBI primer set was used together with the Qiagen OneStep RT-PCR kit. A second multiplex PCR round built the libraries, followed by size selection and purification. Libraries were sequenced paired-end with 100 bp reads on an Illumina HiSeq2000. The authors' analysis ran thus. SOAPnuke was used to process the raw data, throwing out any read that contained adapters or uncalled bases, had a mean Phred below 15, or lacked an exact constant-primer or identifier match. High-quality paired reads were merged using COPE v1.2.5, and each unique nucleotide sequence was defined as a clonotype. MiTCR v1.1 was used to align the clonotypes against IMGT TRBV, TRBD and TRBJ reference segments. Analysis was restricted to V-J combinations with a frequency above 0.0001, which covered 98% to 99.2% of repertoires. A TCS score was defined as the ratio of F50 (clonal expansion) to E x V (chaos), with BLOSUM62-based TCRdist applied between CDR3 peptides within each V-J. Welch's t-statistics and random forest reduced around 550 V-J features to 13, which were used in a naive Bayes classifier (R e1071). Thyroid-blood repertoire similarity was quantified with the Morisita-Horn index. TCRdb took the public reads, trimmed them with fastp at Q25, ran MiXCR for clone calling and kept in-frame beta chains. All rows with the same CDR3 protein become a single entry with the most common DNA and genes. These V and J calls are TCRdb output, not the study's own analysis. This sample has around 620,000 distinct CDR3 sequences in its table, and about 45% of those were observed once. About 20% of the sample goes to the ten largest clones.

Input material: peripheral blood or thyroid tissue (not recorded which). The TCR was taken from an adult woman with Graves' disease, either hyperthyroidism or ophthalmopathy (not recorded which).

The encoded CDR3 is CASSSGTPGEQETQYF. The DNA sequence is given as TGTGCCAGTAGTTCCGGGACACCGGGCGAACAAGAGACCCAGTACTTC. The chain is made from TRBV19 and TRBJ2-5; perhaps TRBD1 is the D gene, with 6 bases matching. Inclusive of the bounding cysteine and phenylalanine, the CDR3 is 16 residues long. Just CDR3 DNA is preserved here, 48 bases in frame from base 1. Between the V and J ends, shortened by 5 bases and 2 bases respectively, the junction contains 18 bases. CDR1 LNHDA and CDR2 SQIVND were looked up in the germline V gene (reference sequence).